This T cell receptor (beta chain) derives from a study of graft-versus-host responses after intestinal transplantation. Looking at the study overall: Every transplant recipient was induced with anti-thymocyte globulin, then maintained on tacrolimus and steroids for two to four years.

CDR1 is SGDLS and CDR2 is YYNGEE in the germline V gene. The CDR3 covers 15 residues. The ends were cut back, 3 bases at V and 1 base at J, with 11 bases in the middle. The repertoire was sequenced with immunoSEQ multiplex PCR; TCRdb's copy has only in-frame clones and lacks some. The sample lists around 130,000 clones, approximately 92% occurring once. Whole-study results and caveats: Some GvH clones appeared in ileal mucosa or blood before recipient bone marrow.

With respect to this clone: Its antigen remains unknown.

This rearrangement joins TRBV9 to TRBJ1-3, with D possibly being TRBD1 (5 bases). The receptor comes from a human donor who received an intestinal transplant. This material consisted of unstimulated CD4+ T cells sorted from spleen or lymph node cells, taken before intestinal transplant. CDR3 amino acids: CASSAGGGSGNTIYF. In DNA, the CDR3 is TGTGCCAGCAGCGCCGGGGGGGGGTCTGGAAACACCATATATTTT.